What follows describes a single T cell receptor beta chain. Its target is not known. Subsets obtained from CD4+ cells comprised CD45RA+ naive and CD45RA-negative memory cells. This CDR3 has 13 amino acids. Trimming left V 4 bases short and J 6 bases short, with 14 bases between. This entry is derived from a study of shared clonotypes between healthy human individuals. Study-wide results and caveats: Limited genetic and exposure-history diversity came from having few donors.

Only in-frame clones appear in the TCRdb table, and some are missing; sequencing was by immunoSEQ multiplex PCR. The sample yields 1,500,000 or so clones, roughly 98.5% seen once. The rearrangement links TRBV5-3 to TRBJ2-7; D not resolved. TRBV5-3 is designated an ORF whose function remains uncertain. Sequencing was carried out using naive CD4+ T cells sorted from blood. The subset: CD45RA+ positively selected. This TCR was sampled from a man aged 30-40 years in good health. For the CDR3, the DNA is TGTGCCAGAAGCCAGAGTGGAATGGGCGAGCAGTACTTC. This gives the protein CARSQSGMGEQYF.